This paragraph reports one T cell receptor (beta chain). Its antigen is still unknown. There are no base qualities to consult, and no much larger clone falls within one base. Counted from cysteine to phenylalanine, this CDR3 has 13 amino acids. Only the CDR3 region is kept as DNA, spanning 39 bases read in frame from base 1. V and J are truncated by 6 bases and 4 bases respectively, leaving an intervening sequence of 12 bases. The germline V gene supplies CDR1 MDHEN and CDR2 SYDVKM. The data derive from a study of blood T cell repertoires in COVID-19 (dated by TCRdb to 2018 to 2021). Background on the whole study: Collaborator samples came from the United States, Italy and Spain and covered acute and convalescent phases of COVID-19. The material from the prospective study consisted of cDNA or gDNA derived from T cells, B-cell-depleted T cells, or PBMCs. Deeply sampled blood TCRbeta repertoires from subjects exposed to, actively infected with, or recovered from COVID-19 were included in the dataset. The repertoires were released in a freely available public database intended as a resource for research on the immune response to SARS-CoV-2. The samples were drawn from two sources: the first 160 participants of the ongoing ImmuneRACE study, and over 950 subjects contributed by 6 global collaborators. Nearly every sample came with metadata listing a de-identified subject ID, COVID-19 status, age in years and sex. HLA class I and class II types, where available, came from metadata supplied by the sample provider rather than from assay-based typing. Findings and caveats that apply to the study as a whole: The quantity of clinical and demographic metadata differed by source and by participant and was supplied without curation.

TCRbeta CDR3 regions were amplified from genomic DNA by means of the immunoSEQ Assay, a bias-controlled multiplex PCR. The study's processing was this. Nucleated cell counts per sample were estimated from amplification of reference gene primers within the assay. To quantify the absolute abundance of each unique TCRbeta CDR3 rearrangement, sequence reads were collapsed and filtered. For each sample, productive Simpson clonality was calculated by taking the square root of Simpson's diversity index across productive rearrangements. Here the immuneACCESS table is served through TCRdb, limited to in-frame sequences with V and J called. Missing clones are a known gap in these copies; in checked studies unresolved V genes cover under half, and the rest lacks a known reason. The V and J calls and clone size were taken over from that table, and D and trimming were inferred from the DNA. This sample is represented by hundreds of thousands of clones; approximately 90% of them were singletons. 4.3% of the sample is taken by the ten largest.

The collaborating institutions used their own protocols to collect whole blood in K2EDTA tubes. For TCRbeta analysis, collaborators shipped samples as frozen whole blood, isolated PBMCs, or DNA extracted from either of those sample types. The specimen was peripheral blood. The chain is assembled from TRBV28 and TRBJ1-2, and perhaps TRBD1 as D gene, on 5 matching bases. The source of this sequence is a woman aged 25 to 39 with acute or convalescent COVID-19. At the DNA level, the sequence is TGTGCCAGCAGCCTTGGGGCCGCCTATGGCTACACCTTC. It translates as CASSLGAAYGYTF.